Presented here are 5 T cell receptor beta chains from one specimen sequenced in a study of T-cell reconstitution after alpha-beta-depleted transplantation in children. Preparing the TCRbeta library involved the use of unique molecular identifiers. Each CDR3 protein is one row after TCRdb ran MiXCR on the PCR reads. The sample consists of about 270,000 distinct CDR3 sequences, almost 10% of them appearing once. Sequenced material: PBMCs from the stem cell graft donor, taken from the stem cell graft. The receptors stem from a human donor who donated a stem cell graft to a child with SCID.

The sample holds a few counts of this clonotype. The chain couples TRBV7-2 to TRBJ1-1; a possible D gene is TRBD1 (6 bases). Per the germline V gene, CDR1 is SGHTA and CDR2 is FQGNSA. V was trimmed by 1 base and J by 4 bases, leaving 13 bases between them. This CDR3 has 15 residues. The CDR3 DNA sequence: TGTGCCAGCAGCTTAGTCACAGGGCCGTTCACTGAAGCTTTCTTT. This codes for CASSLVTGPFTEAFF.

This clonotype appeared many times. This chain joins TRBV29-1 and TRBJ1-1; D is unclear. The length of the CDR3 is 12 residues. The V end lost 5 bases, the J end lost 0 bases, and 7 bases lay between the germline ends. Germline V gene lookup returns CDR1 SQVTM and CDR2 ANQGSEA. CDR3 in DNA: TGCAGCGTTCCGACGATGAACACTGAAGCTTTCTTT. Translation: CSVPTMNTEAFF.

The V and J genes are TRBV10-3 and TRBJ2-2; a possible D gene is TRBD1 (5 bases). Trimming cost V 7 bases and J 6 bases, with 15 bases left between them. The CDR3 covers 14 residues. Germline V gene sequence: CDR1 ENHRY, CDR2 SYGVKD. The CDR3 DNA is TGTGCCATCACCTCTCCCAGGGTTGCCGGGGAGCTGTTTTTT. Translation: CAITSPRVAGELFF.

This clonotype came up a few times. The chain's CDR3 is CASSLVQMNTEAFF. In DNA form, the CDR3 reads TGTGCCAGCAGTTTAGTACAGATGAACACTGAAGCTTTCTTT. This rearrangement joins TRBV28 to TRBJ1-1; D gene ambiguous. Per germline, CDR1 MDHEN and CDR2 SYDVKM. The CDR3 spans 14 residues. The V and J ends lost 2 bases and 0 bases respectively, with 7 bases between them.

This clonotype appeared many times. The gene calls are TRBV12-3 or TRBV12-4 and TRBJ1-4; D remains ambiguous. The CDR3 spans 13 residues. The V and J ends lost 6 bases and 0 bases respectively, with 5 bases between them. CDR3 residues: CASRTTTNEKLFF. The CDR3 nucleotides read TGTGCCAGCAGGACTACAACTAATGAAAAACTGTTTTTT.